The rows below give T cell receptor beta chains drawn from one sample of a study of OX40 agonist ivuxolimab in advanced cancers. Using immunoSEQ multiplex PCR, the repertoire was profiled, and TCRdb retains in-frame clones only, with some absent. The sample gives about 71,000 clones, approximately 90% of which show up once; about 14% is in the top ten. The input for sequencing was CD4+ or CD8+ T cells sorted from blood, taken in a trial of the OX40 agonist ivuxolimab. Receptors originate from an adult with an advanced solid tumor such as melanoma, head and neck, liver or kidney cancer. Both conserved end residues are part of each CDR3. A D gene is named only where the DNA matches it firmly.

J gene,V gene,D gene,CDR3 protein,CDR3 DNA
TRBJ1-4,TRBV13,TRBD1,CASSGDRGRDEKLFF,TGTGCCAGCAGCGGCGACAGGGGGCGCGATGAAAAACTGTTTTTT
TRBJ2-1,TRBV5-6,NA,CASSLGRGDEQFF,TGTGCCAGCAGCTTGGGCAGGGGAGATGAGCAGTTCTTC
TRBJ2-1,TRBV4-3,NA,CASSQMTGTYEQFF,TGCGCCAGCAGCCAGATGACAGGGACTTATGAGCAGTTCTTC
TRBJ2-2,TRBV7-8,TRBD2,CASSLSPAGVSTGELFF,TGTGCCAGCAGCTTGAGTCCAGCGGGAGTTAGCACCGGGGAGCTGTTTTTT
TRBJ1-6,TRBV2,NA,CASSEAREVYNSPLHF,TGTGCCAGCAGTGAAGCGCGGGAGGTTTATAATTCACCCCTCCACTTT
TRBJ2-7,TRBV27,TRBD2,CASSLRTSGNEQYF,TGTGCCAGCAGTTTGAGGACTAGCGGGAACGAGCAGTACTTC
TRBJ1-4,TRBV27,TRBD1,CASSWTGSGEKLFF,TGTGCCAGCAGTTGGACAGGGTCGGGAGAAAAACTGTTTTTT
TRBJ2-7,TRBV4-3,NA,CASSQDFVALSSYEQYF,TGCGCCAGCAGCCAAGATTTTGTAGCCCTGAGCTCCTACGAGCAGTACTTC
TRBJ1-4,TRBV28,TRBD1,CASSYTLPPGQVNEKLFF,TGTGCCAGCAGTTATACTTTACCGCCGGGACAGGTTAATGAAAAACTGTTTTTT
TRBJ1-4,TRBV4-3,NA,CASSQDSDRNEKLFF,TGCGCCAGCAGCCAGGACTCGGACCGTAATGAAAAACTGTTTTTT
TRBJ2-5,TRBV7-9,NA,CASSLGVSQETQYF,TGTGCCAGCAGCTTAGGGGTCAGCCAAGAGACCCAGTACTTC
TRBJ2-2,TRBV28,NA,CASSLWRTNTGELFF,TGTGCCAGCAGTTTATGGAGGACAAACACCGGGGAGCTGTTTTTT
TRBJ2-3,TRBV28,NA,CASSLVGGTDTQYF,TGTGCCAGCAGTTTGGTAGGGGGCACAGATACGCAGTATTTT